Shown below are 25 T cell receptor beta chains from a single sample sequenced in a study of human T cells and chemical hapten exposure. The time point: pre-sensitization, week 0. Treatment described: therapeutic diphenylcyclopropenone sensitization with weekly scalp DPC. MiXCR, applied by TCRdb to the RACE reads, yields one record per CDR3 protein. The sample lists 350,000 to 450,000 distinct CDR3 sequences, approximately 5% occurring once. The sequences come from whole blood, collected in connection with sensitization to the hapten diphenylcyclopropenone (DPC). The receptors come from a woman aged 45-59 years with alopecia areata. Some clones in this sample may be carry-over from other donors' samples.

This clonotype was observed many times. The chain links TRBV6-6 to TRBJ2-1; D unclear. The germline V gene has CDR1 MNHNY and CDR2 SVGAGI (reference sequence). The CDR3 has 13 residues. V was clipped by 6 bases and J by 9 bases, with 15 bases between them. The CDR3 DNA follows: TGTGCCAGCAGCCCACAGTTTGGGGTTGAGCAGTTCTTC. Residues: CASSPQFGVEQFF.

This clonotype was picked up a small number of times. The V gene is TRBV6-2 or TRBV6-3, the J gene TRBJ1-5; D perhaps matches TRBD1 (5 bases). Germline lookup yields CDR1 MNHEY and CDR2 SVGEGT. Trimming removed 0 bases at V and 3 bases at J, with 15 bases between. This CDR3 spans 17 amino acids. This CDR3 is CASSYSNEGRVNQPQHF. CDR3 in DNA: TGTGCCAGCAGTTACTCGAATGAGGGGAGGGTCAATCAGCCCCAGCATTTT.

This clonotype was seen many times. The chain links TRBV27 to TRBJ2-2, with D tentatively TRBD1 (6 bases). In germline, CDR1 is MNHEY, CDR2 SMNVEV (reference sequence). The CDR3 contains 13 residues. V gave up 7 bases and J gave up 1 base, with 7 bases separating them. The CDR3 region is CASKGQNTGELFF. The CDR3 DNA is TGTGCCAGCAAGGGACAGAACACCGGGGAGCTGTTTTTT.

In this sample, this clonotype turned up many times. V gene TRBV15 combines with J gene TRBJ2-5; D is perhaps TRBD1 or TRBD2 (6 bases each). Germline V lookup: CDR1 LNHNV, CDR2 YYDKDF (reference sequence). With 1 base removed from V and 3 bases from J, the gap between germline ends came to 9 bases. There are 14 residues in the CDR3. CDR3 nucleotide sequence: TGTGCCACCAGCAGAGGGGGGGCCGAAGAGACCCAGTACTTC. Protein sequence: CATSRGGAEETQYF.

The chain is built from TRBV5-6 and TRBJ1-6, with D possibly being TRBD1 (5 bases). Germline assignment: CDR1 SGHDT and CDR2 YYEEEE. The CDR3 loop spans 13 amino acids. The ends were cut back, 0 bases at V and 10 bases at J, with 8 bases in the middle. The CDR3 sequence is CASSLADTSPLHF. CDR3 DNA sequence: TGTGCCAGCAGCTTGGCGGACACCTCACCCCTCCACTTT.

This clonotype was found a few times. V gene TRBV7-9 combines with J gene TRBJ2-1, with 12 bases matching TRBD2. This CDR3 spans 17 amino acids. The germline gives CDR1 SEHNR, CDR2 FQNEAQ (reference sequence). Germline trimming cut 5 bases from V and 5 bases from J; bases unmatched to any gene: 10. As DNA, the CDR3 is TGTGCCAGCAGCCCCTTACTAGCGGGGGGCCTTAACAATGAGCAGTTCTTC. This translates into CASSPLLAGGLNNEQFF. Complete variable domain (other parts from reference TRBV7-9 and TRBJ2-1): DTGVSQNPRHKITKRGQNVTFRCDPISEHNRLYWYRQTLGQGPEFLTYFQNEAQLEKSRLLSDRFSAERPKGSFSTLEIQRTEQGDSAMYLCASSPLLAGGLNNEQFFGPGTRLTVL.

This clonotype was seen ten or more times. This rearrangement joins TRBV23-1 to TRBJ2-2; D gene ambiguous. TRBV23-1 belongs to the ORF category, with a function that is uncertain. The CDR3 has 15 amino acids. V lost 3 bases, J lost 0 bases, and 8 bases lay in between. CDR3 in DNA: TGCGCCAGCAGTCAGGCGAAAACGAACACCGGGGAGCTGTTTTTT. It is translated as CASSQAKTNTGELFF.

In its sample, this clonotype was seen a few times. The rearrangement joins TRBV10-1 to TRBJ1-1; no clear D gene. CDR3 length: 13 amino acids. CDR1 and CDR2 (germline): WNHNN, SYGVQD (reference sequence). V lost 4 bases and J 0 bases, leaving 6 bases between the germline ends. In DNA form, the CDR3 reads TGCGCCAGCAGTGCAAGGGTGAACACTGAAGCTTTCTTT. The encoded protein is CASSARVNTEAFF.

This clonotype was picked up a small number of times. The CDR3 region is CASKQGAGANVLTF. The DNA for the CDR3 is TGTGCCAGCAAACAGGGAGCCGGGGCCAACGTCCTGACTTTC. This chain connects TRBV2 to TRBJ2-6, with TRBD1 as a possible D gene (6 bases). This CDR3 is built from 14 residues. V lost 7 bases, J lost 4 bases, and 11 bases lay in between. Germline V gene sequence: CDR1 SNHLY, CDR2 FYNNEI.

Only a few counts were recorded for this clonotype. The chain couples TRBV28 to TRBJ1-5; no clear D. The CDR3 covers 16 residues. V was cut by 2 bases and J by 4 bases, with 15 bases left in between. Germline V gene sequence: CDR1 MDHEN, CDR2 SYDVKM. CDR3 amino acids: CASSLVPPGRNQPQHF. Here the CDR3 DNA reads TGTGCCAGCAGTTTAGTCCCCCCAGGCAGGAATCAGCCCCAGCATTTT.

Ten or more counts support this clonotype. The J gene is TRBJ2-3, the V gene TRBV2; weak D call: TRBD1 (6 bases). The CDR3 contains 15 residues. Trimming stripped 6 bases from V and 1 base from J, with 14 bases between. Germline values: CDR1 SNHLY, CDR2 FYNNEI. The CDR3 DNA is TGTGCCAGCAGCCCAGGGGAAGTTGGCACAGATACGCAGTATTTT. Translating gives CASSPGEVGTDTQYF.

In its sample, this clonotype was seen a few times. This rearrangement joins TRBV28 to TRBJ2-3; 9 bases align to TRBD2. Germline V lookup: CDR1 MDHEN, CDR2 SYDVKM. The CDR3 totals 16 residues. Trimming cost V 6 bases and J 2 bases; bases outside gene matches: 9. CDR3 sequence (DNA): TGTGCCAGCAGCTCTTTGACTAGCGGCTTCACAGATACGCAGTATTTT. This translates into CASSSLTSGFTDTQYF.

This clonotype was seen just once. The chain combines TRBV9 with TRBJ2-5, with D perhaps TRBD1 or TRBD2 (6 bases each). V was cut by 0 bases and J by 2 bases, with 14 bases left in between. The CDR3 sequence is 16 residues long. Germline CDR1 SGDLS, CDR2 YYNGEE. CDR3 coding DNA: TGTGCCAGCAGCGTAGGGGACACGGGGGCACAAGAGACCCAGTACTTC. Protein: CASSVGDTGAQETQYF.

The chain recombines TRBV6-1 with TRBJ1-5; TRBD1 might be the D (5 bases). The CDR3 runs 13 residues. V shed 3 bases and J shed 6 bases, with 9 bases lying between them. Germline lookup yields CDR1 MNHNS and CDR2 SASEGT. The CDR3 protein is CASSEGTTQPQHF. In nucleotides, the CDR3 is TGTGCCAGCAGTGAGGGGACCACTCAGCCCCAGCATTTT.

The V gene is TRBV5-5, the J gene TRBJ1-2; D gene ambiguous. Trimming stripped 0 bases from V and 4 bases from J, with 13 bases between. The CDR3 spans 15 residues. Germline V gives CDR1 SGHKS, CDR2 YYEKEE (reference sequence). The CDR3 bases are TGTGCCAGCAGCTTGGCCGTGCAGTCATCCTATGGCTACACCTTC. Amino acids: CASSLAVQSSYGYTF.

In this sample, this clonotype turned up many times. The chain joins TRBV20-1 to TRBJ2-7; TRBD2 matches 8 bases. The CDR3 is 16 amino acids. The germline V gene encodes CDR1 DFQATT and CDR2 SNEGSKA (reference sequence). Trimming cost V 1 base and J 3 bases; bases outside gene matches: 11. The DNA of the CDR3 is TGCAGTGCTAGAGTGACTAGCGTCGATTACCGCTACGAGCAGTACTTC. Amino acids: CSARVTSVDYRYEQYF.

This clonotype turned up a few times. The chain has TRBV18 and TRBJ1-5; D gene unclear. CDR1 and CDR2 (germline): KGHSH, LQKENI. The CDR3 extends over 14 amino acids. V gave up 3 bases and J gave up 7 bases, with 13 bases separating them. CDR3 sequence (DNA): TGTGCCAGCTCACCCGGATCTGCGAGACAGCCCCAGCATTTT. Encoded protein: CASSPGSARQPQHF. The full variable domain, its missing parts supplied by reference TRBV18 and TRBJ1-5, is NAGVMQNPRHLVRRRGQEARLRCSPMKGHSHVYWYRQLPEEGLKFMVYLQKENIIDESGMPKERFSAEFPKEGPSILRIQQVVRGDSAAYFCASSPGSARQPQHFGDGTRLSIL.

This clonotype was picked up a small number of times. The gene calls are TRBV6-6 and TRBJ2-3, with D tentatively TRBD1 (6 bases). CDR1 and CDR2 from the germline V gene are MNHNY and SVGAGI (reference sequence). The V end was cut by 5 bases, the J end by 1 base, with 19 bases between. This CDR3 has 17 amino acids. Here the CDR3 DNA reads TGTGCCAGCAGTCACACAGGGAACCGGGTCGGCACAGATACGCAGTATTTT. This gives the protein CASSHTGNRVGTDTQYF.

The table lists this clonotype with many counts. This chain links TRBV25-1 with TRBJ2-1; 7 bases are shared with TRBD2. Germline CDR1 MGHDK, CDR2 SYGVNS. The CDR3 runs 16 residues. V was clipped by 6 bases and J by 3 bases; unmatched bases: 11. CDR3 loop: CASSDYPRELYNEQFF. CDR3 DNA sequence: TGTGCCAGCAGCGACTACCCGCGGGAGCTCTACAATGAGCAGTTCTTC.

The chain is built from TRBV18 and TRBJ2-1; D possibly corresponds to TRBD1 (6 bases). CDR1 and CDR2 (germline): KGHSH, LQKENI. Trimming shortened V by 4 bases and J by 2 bases, and 12 bases separated the two germline ends. CDR3 length equals 15 residues. CDR3 loop: CASSRGRGAYNEQFF. The CDR3 DNA reads TGTGCCAGCTCACGCGGCAGGGGTGCCTACAATGAGCAGTTCTTC.

This clonotype was seen many times. The chain uses TRBV12-3 or TRBV12-4 and TRBJ1-3; D remains ambiguous. With 1 base removed from V and 0 bases from J, the gap between germline ends came to 7 bases. This CDR3 region has 15 residues. The CDR3 reads CASSLGRISGNTIYF. CDR3 sequence (DNA): TGTGCCAGCAGTTTAGGGCGAATCTCTGGAAACACCATATATTTT.

This clonotype was seen many times. The genes are TRBV4-3 and TRBJ2-5, with D perhaps TRBD2 (6 bases). Germline V gives CDR1 LGHNA, CDR2 YSLEER. This CDR3 has 14 residues. Trimming stripped 0 bases from V and 4 bases from J, with 9 bases between. This CDR3 is CASSQEWRGETQYF. In DNA, the CDR3 is TGCGCCAGCAGCCAAGAATGGCGGGGAGAGACCCAGTACTTC.

This clonotype appeared many times. The CDR3 is CATSSSGGLNEQFF. The CDR3 DNA follows: TGTGCCACCAGTTCTAGCGGGGGGCTTAATGAGCAGTTCTTC. The chain recombines TRBV24-1 with TRBJ2-1, with 11 bases aligning to TRBD2. This CDR3 is 14 amino acids long. V was clipped by 6 bases and J by 7 bases; unmatched bases: 4. CDR1 and CDR2 from the germline V gene are KGHDR and SFDVKD.

This clonotype was observed many times. The J gene is TRBJ2-5, the V gene TRBV5-1, with D uncertain. This CDR3 is 14 amino acids long. Trimming took off 0 bases at V and 2 bases at J, with 8 bases between the two ends. The germline V gene encodes CDR1 SGHRS and CDR2 YFSETQ. CDR3 in DNA: TGCGCCAGCAGCTTGGGGCAGACACAAGAGACCCAGTACTTC. Translation: CASSLGQTQETQYF.

The rearrangement uses TRBV6-1 and TRBJ2-6; 10 bases fit TRBD1. Trimming removed 6 bases from V and 1 base from J; junction bases left unmatched: 9. The germline gives CDR1 MNHNS, CDR2 SASEGT. The CDR3 totals 18 residues. The CDR3 DNA follows: TGTGCCAGCAGGCGCGGGACAGGGGTCCTGTCTGGGGCCAACGTCCTGACTTTC. Translation: CASRRGTGVLSGANVLTF.